These 11 T cell receptor beta chains share one sample of origin, sequenced in a study of Ad26.COV2.S vaccination and SARS-CoV-2 variants. Profiling relied on immunoSEQ multiplex PCR, and the TCRdb table lists in-frame clones only, not all of them. The sample lists a few hundred thousand clones, roughly 91% occurring once. Treatment noted: around 19 received Ad26.COV2.S at low or high dose, single or two shots; five or six received placebo; per-sample allocation not given. Sample collection was performed on day 63 after the first vaccine or placebo injection. The starting material was peripheral blood, obtained in a trial of Ad26.COV2.S vaccine versus placebo. The source of these receptors is a person aged 18-60 years who received the Ad26.COV2.S COVID-19 vaccine or a placebo.

The chain uses TRBV27 and TRBJ1-4, with D hard to call. Deletions cut 0 bases from V and 7 bases from J, with 9 bases between. Germline CDR1 and CDR2: MNHEY and SMNVEV (reference sequence). This CDR3 region has 14 residues. In DNA, the CDR3 is TGTGCCAGCAGTTTATCCGGGCGGGGTGAAAAACTGTTTTTT. Its protein is CASSLSGRGEKLFF. The full variable domain, its missing parts supplied by reference TRBV27 and TRBJ1-4, is EAQVTQNPRYLITVTGKKLTVTCSQNMNHEYMSWYRQDPGLGLRQIYYSMNVEVTDKGDVPEGYKVSRKEKRNFPLILESPSPNQTSLYFCASSLSGRGEKLFFGSGTQLSVL.

This clone occurred a few times. This chain uses TRBV27 with TRBJ2-7; a possible D gene is TRBD1 (5 bases). Germline CDR1 reads MNHEY; CDR2 reads SMNVEV (reference sequence). This CDR3 contains 16 residues. Trimming cost V 5 bases and J 7 bases, with 24 bases left between them. DNA of the CDR3: TGTGCCAGCAGTCTACTACCCCGGCAGGGCTTTGGGGAGCAGTACTTC. Protein: CASSLLPRQGFGEQYF.

As concerns this clone: Other DNA sequences in the same sample also yield this CDR3. This chain connects TRBV6-5 to TRBJ2-7; 8 positions agree with TRBD2. This CDR3 contains 11 residues. Unmatched junction bases numbered 1, after V lost 6 bases and J lost 6 bases. Germline-derived CDR1 and CDR2 are MNHEY and SVGAGI. CDR3 residues: CASRAGGEQYF. The CDR3 bases are TGTGCCAGCAGGGCGGGGGGCGAGCAGTACTTC.

The V call is TRBV5-4, the J call TRBJ1-6, with D unclear. The CDR3 covers 14 residues. Germline V gene lookup returns CDR1 SGHNT and CDR2 YYREEE (reference sequence). V was clipped by 3 bases and J by 5 bases, with 9 bases between them. The CDR3 sequence: CASSSERNNSPLHF. The CDR3 bases are TGTGCCAGCAGCTCGGAAAGGAATAATTCACCCCTCCACTTT. The complete variable domain, with remaining parts taken from reference TRBV5-4 and TRBJ1-6, reads ETGVTQSPTHLIKTRGQQVTLRCSSQSGHNTVSWYQQALGQGPQFIFQYYREEENGRGNFPPRFSGLQFPNYSSELNVNALELDDSALYLCASSSERNNSPLHFGNGTRLTVT.

This clone was counted once. The V and J genes are TRBV5-1 and TRBJ2-7; 10 positions match TRBD1. This CDR3 region has 12 residues. Trimming took 7 bases from V and 2 from J; bases not matched to a gene: 0. Germline loops: CDR1 SGHRS, CDR2 YFSETQ. The CDR3, as DNA: TGCGCCAGCGGGACAGGGGCCTACGAGCAGTACTTC. It specifies CASGTGAYEQYF.

This chain connects TRBV6-2 or TRBV6-3 to TRBJ2-3; tentative D call: TRBD2 (6 bases). The germline gives CDR1 MNHEY, CDR2 SVGEGT. This CDR3 has 13 residues. Trimming removed 4 bases at V and 4 bases at J, with 9 bases between. The CDR3 DNA reads TGTGCCAGCAGTTTGGAGGGTGCAGATACGCAGTATTTT. This sequence encodes CASSLEGADTQYF.

The chain employs TRBV12-1 and TRBJ2-7; TRBD1, the table's D call, lacks a check against the DNA. TRBV12-1 is designated a pseudogene. This CDR3 comprises 15 residues. In nucleotides, the CDR3 is TGTGCCAGCAGCTGTCAGGGTCTAGTCTCCTACGAGCAGTACTTC. This sequence encodes CASSCQGLVSYEQYF.

Only a few counts were recorded for this clone. The V call is TRBV27, the J call TRBJ2-7, with D perhaps matching TRBD1 (5 bases). CDR3 length equals 14 residues. CDR1 and CDR2 (germline): MNHEY, SMNVEV (reference sequence). Between the trimmed V and J ends, which lost 5 bases and 6 bases, there was a span of 17 bases. The CDR3 nucleotides read TGTGCCAGCAGTCAGGGTTTCGAGTTGGGCGAGCAGTACTTC. It translates to CASSQGFELGEQYF.

This clone was recorded only once. The chain employs TRBV13 and TRBJ1-1; D is unresolved. Germline V lookup: CDR1 PRHDT, CDR2 FYEKMQ (reference sequence). The CDR3 runs 12 residues. V gave up 5 bases and J gave up 1 base, with 5 bases separating them. CDR3 residues: CASSKKNTEAFF. The CDR3 nucleotides are TGTGCCAGCAGCAAAAAGAACACTGAAGCTTTCTTT. The variable domain in full, with the rest retrieved from reference TRBV13 and TRBJ1-1, is AAGVIQSPRHLIKEKRETATLKCYPIPRHDTVYWYQQGPGQDPQFLISFYEKMQSDKGSIPDRFSAQQFSDYHSELNMSSLELGDSALYFCASSKKNTEAFFGQGTRLTVV.

The chain has TRBV3-1 (or the pseudogene TRBV3-2) and TRBJ1-5, with D unclear. The germline V gene encodes CDR1 LGHDT and CDR2 YNNKEL (reference sequence). This CDR3 has 14 residues. Trimming shortened V by 6 bases and J by 0 bases, and 9 bases separated the two germline ends. CDR3 residues: CASSHTYSNQPQHF. CDR3 nucleotide sequence: TGTGCCAGCAGTCATACTTATAGCAATCAGCCCCAGCATTTT.

This clone appeared a single time. V usage is TRBV10-3 and J usage is TRBJ2-7, with 9 bases matching TRBD1. V lost 6 bases, J lost 6 bases, and 6 bases stayed unmatched. CDR1 is ENHRY and CDR2 is SYGVKD in the germline V gene. This CDR3 has 13 amino acids. The CDR3 sequence is CAIRPGQGGEQYF. The CDR3 DNA follows: TGTGCCATCAGACCGGGACAGGGAGGCGAGCAGTACTTC.